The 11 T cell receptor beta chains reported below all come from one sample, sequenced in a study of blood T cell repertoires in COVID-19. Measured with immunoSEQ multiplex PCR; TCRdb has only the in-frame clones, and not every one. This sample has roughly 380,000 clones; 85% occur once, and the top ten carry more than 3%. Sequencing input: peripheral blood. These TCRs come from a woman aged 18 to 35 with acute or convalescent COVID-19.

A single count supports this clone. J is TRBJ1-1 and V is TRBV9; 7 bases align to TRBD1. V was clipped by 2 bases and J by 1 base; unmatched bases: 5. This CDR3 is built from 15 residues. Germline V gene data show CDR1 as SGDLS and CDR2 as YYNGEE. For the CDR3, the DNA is TGTGCCAGCAGCGTCACCGGGACAGAGAACACTGAAGCTTTCTTT. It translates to CASSVTGTENTEAFF.

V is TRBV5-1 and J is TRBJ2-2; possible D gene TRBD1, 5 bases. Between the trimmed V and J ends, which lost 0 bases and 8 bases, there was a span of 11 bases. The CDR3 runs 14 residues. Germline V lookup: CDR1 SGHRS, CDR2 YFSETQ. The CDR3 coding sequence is TGCGCCAGCAGCTTGGGACAGCCGGGTGGGGAGCTGTTTTTT. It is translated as CASSLGQPGGELFF.

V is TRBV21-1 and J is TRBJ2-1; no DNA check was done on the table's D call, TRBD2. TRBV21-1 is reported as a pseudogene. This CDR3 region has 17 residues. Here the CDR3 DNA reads TGTGCCAGCAGCAAATCGGGAGCTAGGAGCTCCTACAATGAGCAGTTCTTC. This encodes CASSKSGARSSYNEQFF.

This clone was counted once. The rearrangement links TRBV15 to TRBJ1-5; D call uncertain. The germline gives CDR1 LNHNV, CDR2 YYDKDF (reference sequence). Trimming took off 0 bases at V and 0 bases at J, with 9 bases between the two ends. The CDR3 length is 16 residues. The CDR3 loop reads CATSREGLASNQPQHF. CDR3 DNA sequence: TGTGCCACCAGCAGAGAGGGTCTAGCTAGCAATCAGCCCCAGCATTTT. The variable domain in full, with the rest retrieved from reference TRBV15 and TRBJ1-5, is DAMVIQNPRYQVTQFGKPVTLSCSQTLNHNVMYWYQQKSSQAPKLLFHYYDKDFNNEADTPDNFQSRRPNTSFCFLDIRSPGLGDTAMYLCATSREGLASNQPQHFGDGTRLSIL.

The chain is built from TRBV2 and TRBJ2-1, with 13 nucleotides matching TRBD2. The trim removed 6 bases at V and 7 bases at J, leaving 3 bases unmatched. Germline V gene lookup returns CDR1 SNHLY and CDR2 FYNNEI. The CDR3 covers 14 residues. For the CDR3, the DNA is TGTGCCAGCAGCGGACTAGCGGGAGATAATGAGCAGTTCTTC. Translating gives CASSGLAGDNEQFF.

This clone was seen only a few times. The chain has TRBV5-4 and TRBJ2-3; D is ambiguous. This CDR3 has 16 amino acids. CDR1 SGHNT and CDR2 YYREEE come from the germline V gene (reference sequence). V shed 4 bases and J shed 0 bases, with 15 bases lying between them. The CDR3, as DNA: TGTGCCAGCAGCAAGAACAGAATTTCTAGCACAGATACGCAGTATTTT. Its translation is CASSKNRISSTDTQYF.

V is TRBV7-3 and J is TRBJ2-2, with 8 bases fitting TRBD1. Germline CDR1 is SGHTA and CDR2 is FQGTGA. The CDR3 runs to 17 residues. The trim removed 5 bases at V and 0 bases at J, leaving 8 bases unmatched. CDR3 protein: CASSLTPGGSNTGELFF. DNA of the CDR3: TGTGCCAGCAGCCTCACTCCAGGGGGCTCGAACACCGGGGAGCTGTTTTTT.

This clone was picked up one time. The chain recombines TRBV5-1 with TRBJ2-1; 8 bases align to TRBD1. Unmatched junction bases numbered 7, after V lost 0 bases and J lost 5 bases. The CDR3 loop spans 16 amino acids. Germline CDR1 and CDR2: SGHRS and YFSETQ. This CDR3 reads CASSLEPRGLHNEQFF. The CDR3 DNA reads TGCGCCAGCAGCTTGGAACCCAGGGGGCTACACAATGAGCAGTTCTTC.

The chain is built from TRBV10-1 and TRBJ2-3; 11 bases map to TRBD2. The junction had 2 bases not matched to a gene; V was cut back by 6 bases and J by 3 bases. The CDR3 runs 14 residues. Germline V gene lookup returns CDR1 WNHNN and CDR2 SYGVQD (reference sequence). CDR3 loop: CASSRLAGTDTQYF. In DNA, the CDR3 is TGCGCCAGCAGCCGACTAGCGGGGACAGATACGCAGTATTTT.

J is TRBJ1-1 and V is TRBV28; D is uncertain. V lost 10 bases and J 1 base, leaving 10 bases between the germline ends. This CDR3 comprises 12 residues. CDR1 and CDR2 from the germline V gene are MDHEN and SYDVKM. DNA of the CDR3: TGTGCCACCGGAGGTCAGAACACTGAAGCTTTCTTT. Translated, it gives CATGGQNTEAFF.

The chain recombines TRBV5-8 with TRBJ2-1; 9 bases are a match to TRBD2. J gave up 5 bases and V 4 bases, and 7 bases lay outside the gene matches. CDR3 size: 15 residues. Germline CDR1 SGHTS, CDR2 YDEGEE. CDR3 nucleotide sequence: TGTGCCAGCAGCCGAAGACTAGCGGCGAACAATGAGCAGTTCTTC. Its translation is CASSRRLAANNEQFF.